This T cell receptor beta chain was sequenced for a study of T cells in women clearing cervical HPV infection. Findings of the study overall: Cases and controls were distinguished at AUC roughly 0.86 by richness and V genes. T-cell numbers per sample were unknown and may explain richness differences. TRBV6-7 abundance was lower in cases than controls (approximately 0.11% versus 0.16%). Repertoire richness, not evenness, was significantly elevated in CIN3+ cases versus controls.

Method: immunoSEQ multiplex PCR; TCRdb's copy keeps in-frame clones and lacks some. The sample has tens of thousands of clones, and its top ten clones hold approximately 1.5%. Points on this clone: The antigen is unknown. The read finishes 3 residues shy of the CDR3 end, and the germline J gene is used to complete it.

From germline, CDR1 is SQVTM and CDR2 ANQGSEA. CDR3 length: 16 residues. Germline trimming cut 4 bases from V and 0 bases from J; bases unmatched to any gene: 11. The source material was blood buffy coat. This sequence joins TRBV29-1 and TRBJ2-5; 7 bases are shared with TRBD1. The source of this sequence is a woman aged 18-69 years with a cervical HPV16 infection that either progressed to CIN3+ or cleared (not recorded which). CDR3 DNA, as far as it was read: TGCAGCGTTGTGGGGGTAGGGACAGCCTACCAAGAGACC. Encoded protein: CSVVGVGTAYQET. The full-length CDR3 reads as CSVVGVGTAYQETQYF.